Listed below are T cell receptor beta chains from one sample, sequenced in a study of control samples from healthy donors and cancer patients. Produced via immunoSEQ multiplex PCR; TCRdb's table is partial and in-frame only. The sample yields roughly 130,000 clones, about 91% seen once. Sequenced material: blood. The origin of the receptors is a man younger than 30 in good health. CDR3s include the opening cysteine and the closing phenylalanine or tryptophan. D genes are given only for firm matches. Not all rows give a size; the values are once, few, many and, for expanded clones, a class.

V gene	J gene	clone size	D gene	CDR3 protein	CDR3 DNA
TRBV4-2	TRBJ1-4	.	TRBD1	CASSPDRGEYEKLFF	TGTGCCAGCAGCCCCGACAGGGGGGAGTATGAAAAACTGTTTTTT
TRBV5-1	TRBJ1-6	.	.	CASSWQPLSSYNSPLHF	TGCGCCAGCAGCTGGCAACCGCTGAGCTCCTATAATTCACCCCTCCACTTT
TRBV7-2	TRBJ2-2	.	TRBD2	CASSLAGSGGSGELFF	TGTGCCAGCAGCTTAGCTGGTAGCGGGGGCTCCGGGGAGCTGTTTTTT
TRBV9	TRBJ2-3	.	.	CASLPTDLVTDTQYF	TGTGCCAGTCTCCCGACGGACTTAGTCACAGATACGCAGTATTTT
TRBV12-3/TRBV12-4	TRBJ1-2	.	.	CASSLGRVSGYTF	TGTGCCAGCAGTTTAGGCAGGGTAAGCGGCTACACCTTC
TRBV5-4	TRBJ1-1	.	.	CAIGTGGYGTEAFF	TGTGCCATTGGGACCGGCGGTTATGGGACTGAAGCTTTCTTT
TRBV30	TRBJ1-2	once	.	CAWSRDTGYGYTF	TGTGCCTGGAGTCGGGACACCGGCTATGGCTACACCTTC
TRBV2	TRBJ1-5	.	.	CASTLRGAGQPQHF	TGTGCCAGCACCCTGAGGGGGGCCGGGCAGCCCCAGCATTTT
TRBV5-1	TRBJ1-4	.	.	CASSPGGATNEKLFF	TGCGCCAGCAGCCCCGGGGGGGCAACTAATGAAAAACTGTTTTTT
TRBV19	TRBJ1-5	.	TRBD1	CASSLYRTGVRQPQHF	TGTGCCAGTAGTCTCTACCGGACAGGGGTGAGGCAGCCCCAGCATTTT
TRBV6-2/TRBV6-3	TRBJ2-5	.	TRBD1	CASSFGQGARGTQYF	TGTGCCAGCAGTTTTGGACAGGGGGCAAGGGGGACCCAGTACTTC
TRBV9	TRBJ2-7	.	TRBD1	CASHYKPGGRFDYEQYF	TGTGCCAGCCACTACAAACCAGGGGGCAGGTTTGACTACGAGCAGTACTTC
TRBV4-2	TRBJ1-3	once	.	CASSQDMGVLSGNTIYF	TGTGCCAGCAGCCAAGATATGGGGGTCCTCTCTGGAAACACCATATATTTT
TRBV9	TRBJ2-7	.	TRBD1	CASSDQAGQGAVYEQYF	TGTGCCAGCAGCGACCAGGCGGGACAGGGAGCGGTCTACGAGCAGTACTTC